The source of this TCR beta chain is a study of CD8+CD57+ T cells in acquired aplastic anemia. Findings and limits, study-wide: Overlap between patients and controls comprised twenty-nine CD8+ CDR3 sequences.

This clonotype was counted between two and nine times. Its matching antigen is unknown. The CDR3 spans 15 residues. Trimming pared 3 bases from V and 0 bases from J, leaving 9 bases between. The germline CDR1 and CDR2 sequences are KGHDR and SFDVKD. Using genomic DNA as the template, TCR beta VDJ and CDR3 profiling was carried out. One entry per CDR3 protein results from TCRdb running MiXCR on the reads. There are about 42,000 distinct CDR3 sequences in the sample; roughly two thirds occur only once, and 20% to 25% lies in the top ten. The sequence was collected from a human donor in good health, serving as a control. The chain combines TRBV24-1 with TRBJ2-3; D call uncertain. Specimen: sorted CD4+, CD8+, or CD8+CD57+ T cells (not recorded which) from PBMCs. CDR3 region: CATSDPPTSTDTQYF. CDR3 in DNA: TGTGCCACCAGTGATCCCCCGACAAGCACAGATACGCAGTATTTT.